The 12 T cell receptor beta chains below all came from one sample that was sequenced in a study of T-cell memory formation after mild COVID-19. TCRdb reprocessed the 5' RACE reads via MiXCR and lists one record per CDR3 protein. Of 450,000 to 700,000 distinct CDR3 sequences in the sample, roughly 18% were seen once. The material sequenced was PBMCs or a T cell subset sorted from them (not recorded which). The origin of the receptors is an adult woman who had mild COVID-19 (a few samples of this study predate the infection). Cell type and time point are not known.

This clonotype was detected a few times. This chain uses TRBV7-9 with TRBJ1-6, with 7 bases that match TRBD1. V lost 6 bases to trimming and J lost 13 bases; unmatched junction nucleotides: 12. This CDR3 has 14 residues. Germline CDR1 SEHNR, CDR2 FQNEAQ (reference sequence). The CDR3 nucleotides read TGTGCCAGCAGATCTGGACAGGCTTCGTCGCCCCTCCACTTT. Its translation: CASRSGQASSPLHF.

This clonotype was counted between two and nine times. This chain connects TRBV6-1 to TRBJ1-3, with D unresolved. CDR3 length equals 14 residues. CDR1 and CDR2 (germline): MNHNS, SASEGT. V dropped 4 bases and J dropped 0 bases, with 7 bases sitting between them. The CDR3 loop is CASSAVASGNTIYF. The CDR3 DNA reads TGTGCCAGCAGTGCGGTCGCCTCTGGAAACACCATATATTTT.

This chain connects TRBV11-3 to TRBJ2-1, with unresolved D. Germline CDR1 SGHNT, CDR2 YENEEA. The CDR3 is made up of 14 amino acids. V was cut by 3 bases and J by 0 bases, with 6 bases left in between. For the CDR3, the DNA is TGTGCCAGCAGCTTTATGACCTCCTACAATGAGCAGTTCTTC. Translation: CASSFMTSYNEQFF.

This clonotype was counted only a few times. The rearrangement links TRBV12-3 or TRBV12-4 to TRBJ1-3; a possible D gene is TRBD1 (5 bases). The CDR3 is 15 amino acids. With 7 bases removed from V and 2 bases from J, the gap between germline ends came to 15 bases. The DNA of the CDR3 is TGTGCCAGCACCCAAATTACGGGGGCTGGAAACACCATATATTTT. Protein product: CASTQITGAGNTIYF.

This clonotype showed up just a few times. The chain joins TRBV4-1 to TRBJ1-1; D is unresolved. The CDR3 runs to 14 residues. Per the germline V gene, CDR1 is MGHRA and CDR2 is YSYEKL. V was trimmed by 0 bases and J by 0 bases, leaving 5 bases between them. In nucleotides, the CDR3 is TGCGCCAGCAGCCAAGAAGGGATGAACACTGAAGCTTTCTTT. This sequence encodes CASSQEGMNTEAFF.

This clonotype was detected ten times or more. V gene TRBV7-8 combines with J gene TRBJ2-7, with D perhaps TRBD1 or TRBD2 (6 bases each). The length of the CDR3 is 17 residues. Germline V gene lookup returns CDR1 SGHVS and CDR2 FQNEAQ. V shed 3 bases and J shed 3 bases, with 21 bases lying between them. CDR3 nucleotides: TGTGCCAGCAGCTTCTTCCGCAAGGGGGAGGCCCTCTACGAGCAGTACTTC. Translating it yields CASSFFRKGEALYEQYF.

The sample holds many counts of this clonotype. The V gene is TRBV5-1, the J gene TRBJ2-5; D gene uncertain. CDR3 size: 11 residues. V was pared by 4 bases and J by 3 bases, with 4 bases between. The germline V gene encodes CDR1 SGHRS and CDR2 YFSETQ. The DNA of the CDR3 is TGCGCCAGCAGCACTGAAGAGACCCAGTACTTC. Its translation: CASSTEETQYF.

This clonotype was seen a few times. The genes are TRBV6-5 and TRBJ1-1; 7 nucleotides match TRBD1. V trimming: 6 bases; J trimming: 7 bases; junction bases outside the gene matches: 8. CDR3 size: 13 residues. In germline, CDR1 is MNHEY, CDR2 SVGAGI. CDR3 protein: CASSPQGVDEAFF. Here the CDR3 DNA reads TGTGCCAGCAGCCCTCAGGGGGTCGATGAAGCTTTCTTT.

This CDR3 reads CASSVGPPNEQYF. For the CDR3, the DNA is TGTGCCAGCAGCGTGGGCCCCCCCAACGAGCAGTACTTC. This chain joins TRBV9 and TRBJ2-7; D is unresolved. CDR1 SGDLS and CDR2 YYNGEE come from the germline V gene. CDR3 length equals 13 residues. Trimming pared 2 bases from V and 5 bases from J, leaving 11 bases between.

The chain carries TRBV7-2 and TRBJ2-1; no clear D gene. The V end lost 3 bases, the J end lost 5 bases, and 17 bases lay between the germline ends. CDR3 length equals 16 residues. The germline V gene encodes CDR1 SGHTA and CDR2 FQGNSA. The CDR3 region has the DNA TGTGCCAGCAGCTTCAGAGAAGCCGGTAAGAACAATGAGCAGTTCTTC. Protein: CASSFREAGKNNEQFF. The whole variable domain, filled in from reference TRBV7-2 and TRBJ2-1, reads GAGVSQSPSNKVTEKGKDVELRCDPISGHTALYWYRQSLGQGLEFLIYFQGNSAPDKSGLPSDRFSAERTGGSVSTLTIQRTQQEDSAVYLCASSFREAGKNNEQFFGPGTRLTVL.

This clonotype was detected a few times. This sequence joins TRBV4-3 and TRBJ2-5, with TRBD2 matching 7 bases. The germline V gene encodes CDR1 LGHNA and CDR2 YSLEER. The CDR3 runs to 15 residues. The ends lost 0 bases at V and 5 bases at J; junction bases unmatched: 6. The CDR3: CASSQDLGLSETQYF. The DNA for the CDR3 is TGCGCCAGCAGCCAAGATTTGGGACTATCGGAGACCCAGTACTTC.

This clonotype was detected a few times. The chain couples TRBV6-1 to TRBJ1-5; D unclear. Germline V CDR1 and CDR2: MNHNS, SASEGT. This CDR3 has 13 residues. Trimming shortened V by 3 bases and J by 6 bases, and 9 bases separated the two germline ends. The CDR3 sequence is CASSDAGSQPQHF. CDR3 nucleotides: TGTGCCAGCAGTGATGCGGGATCTCAGCCCCAGCATTTT.